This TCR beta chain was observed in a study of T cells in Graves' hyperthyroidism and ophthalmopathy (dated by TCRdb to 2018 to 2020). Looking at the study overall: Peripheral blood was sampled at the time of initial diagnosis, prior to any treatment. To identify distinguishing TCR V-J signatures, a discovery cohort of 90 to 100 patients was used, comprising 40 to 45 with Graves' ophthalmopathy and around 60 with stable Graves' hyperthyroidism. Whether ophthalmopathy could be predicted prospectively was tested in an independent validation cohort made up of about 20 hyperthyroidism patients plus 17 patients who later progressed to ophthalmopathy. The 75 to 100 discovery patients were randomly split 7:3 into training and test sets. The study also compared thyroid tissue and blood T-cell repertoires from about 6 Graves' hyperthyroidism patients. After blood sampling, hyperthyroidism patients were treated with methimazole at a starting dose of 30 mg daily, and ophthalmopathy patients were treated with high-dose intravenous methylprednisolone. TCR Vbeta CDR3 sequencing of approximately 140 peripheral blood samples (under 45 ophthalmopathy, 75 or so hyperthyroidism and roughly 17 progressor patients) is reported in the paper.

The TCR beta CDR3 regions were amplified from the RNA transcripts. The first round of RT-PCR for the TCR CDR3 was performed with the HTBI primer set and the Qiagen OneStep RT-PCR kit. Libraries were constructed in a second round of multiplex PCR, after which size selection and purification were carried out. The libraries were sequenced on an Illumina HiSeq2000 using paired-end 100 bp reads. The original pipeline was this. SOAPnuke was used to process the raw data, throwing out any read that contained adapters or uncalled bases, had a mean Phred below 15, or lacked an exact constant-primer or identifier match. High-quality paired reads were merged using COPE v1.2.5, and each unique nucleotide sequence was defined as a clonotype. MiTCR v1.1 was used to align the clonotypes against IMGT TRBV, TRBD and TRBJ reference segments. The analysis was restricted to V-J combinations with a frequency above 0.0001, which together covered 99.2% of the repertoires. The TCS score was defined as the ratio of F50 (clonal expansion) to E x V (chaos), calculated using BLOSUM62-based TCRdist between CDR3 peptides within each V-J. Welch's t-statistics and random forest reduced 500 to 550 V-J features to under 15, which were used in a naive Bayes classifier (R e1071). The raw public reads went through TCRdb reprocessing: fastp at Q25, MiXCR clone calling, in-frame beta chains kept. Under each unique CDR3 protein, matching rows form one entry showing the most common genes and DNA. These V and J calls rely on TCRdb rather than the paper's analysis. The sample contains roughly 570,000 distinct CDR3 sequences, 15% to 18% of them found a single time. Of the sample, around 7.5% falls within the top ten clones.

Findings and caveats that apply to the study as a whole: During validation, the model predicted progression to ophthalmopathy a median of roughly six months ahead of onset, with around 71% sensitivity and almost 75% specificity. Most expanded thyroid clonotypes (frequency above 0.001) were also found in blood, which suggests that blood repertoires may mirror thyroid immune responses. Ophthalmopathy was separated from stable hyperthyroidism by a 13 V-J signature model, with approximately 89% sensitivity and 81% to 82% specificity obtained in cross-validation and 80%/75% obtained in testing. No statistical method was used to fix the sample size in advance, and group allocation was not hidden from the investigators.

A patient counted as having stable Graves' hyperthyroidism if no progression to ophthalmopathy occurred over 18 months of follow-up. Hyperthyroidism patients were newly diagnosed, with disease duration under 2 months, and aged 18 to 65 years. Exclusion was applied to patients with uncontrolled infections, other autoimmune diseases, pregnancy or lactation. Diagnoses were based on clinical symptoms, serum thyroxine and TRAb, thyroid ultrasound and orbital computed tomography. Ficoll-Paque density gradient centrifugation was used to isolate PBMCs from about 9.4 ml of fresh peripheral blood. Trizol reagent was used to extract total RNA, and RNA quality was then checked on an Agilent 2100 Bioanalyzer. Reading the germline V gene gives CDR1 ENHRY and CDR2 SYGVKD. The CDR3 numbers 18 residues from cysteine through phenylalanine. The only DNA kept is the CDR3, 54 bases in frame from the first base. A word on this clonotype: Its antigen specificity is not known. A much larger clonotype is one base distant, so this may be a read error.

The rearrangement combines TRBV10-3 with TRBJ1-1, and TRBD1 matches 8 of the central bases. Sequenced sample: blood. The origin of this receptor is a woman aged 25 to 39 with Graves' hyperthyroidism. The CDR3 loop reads CATSESETGVDLNTEAFF. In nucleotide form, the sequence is TGTGCCACCAGTGAGTCTGAGACAGGGGTCGACCTGAACACTGAAGCTTTCTTT.